The 2 T cell receptor beta chains below come from one sample, sequenced in a study of cytomegalovirus exposure and HLA in healthy donors. Data came from immunoSEQ multiplex PCR; TCRdb stores just in-frame clones and leaves some out. In the table there are about 130,000 clones, 85% to 90% of which are singletons. The sample taken for sequencing was PBMCs. These receptors were obtained from a man younger than 45 in good health and CMV-seronegative.

The CDR3 here is CASSLAADNYGYTF. The DNA for the CDR3 is TGTGCCAGCAGCTTAGCGGCAGATAACTATGGCTACACCTTC. The chain is built from TRBV7-9 and TRBJ1-2; unclear D gene. There are 14 residues in the CDR3. Germline loops: CDR1 SEHNR, CDR2 FQNEAQ (reference sequence). Trimming removed 0 bases at V and 1 base at J, with 6 bases between. The full variable domain, with the rest looked up from reference TRBV7-9 and TRBJ1-2, is DTGVSQNPRHKITKRGQNVTFRCDPISEHNRLYWYRQTLGQGPEFLTYFQNEAQLEKSRLLSDRFSAERPKGSFSTLEIQRTEQGDSAMYLCASSLAADNYGYTFGSGTRLTVV.

The rearrangement joins TRBV14 to TRBJ2-7; D is perhaps TRBD2 (5 bases). CDR1 is SGHDN and CDR2 is FVKESK in the germline V gene. This CDR3 region has 12 residues. Trimming stripped 4 bases from V and 3 bases from J, with 7 bases between. CDR3 region: CASSPSGYEQYF. The CDR3 coding sequence is TGTGCCAGCAGCCCAAGCGGCTACGAGCAGTACTTC.